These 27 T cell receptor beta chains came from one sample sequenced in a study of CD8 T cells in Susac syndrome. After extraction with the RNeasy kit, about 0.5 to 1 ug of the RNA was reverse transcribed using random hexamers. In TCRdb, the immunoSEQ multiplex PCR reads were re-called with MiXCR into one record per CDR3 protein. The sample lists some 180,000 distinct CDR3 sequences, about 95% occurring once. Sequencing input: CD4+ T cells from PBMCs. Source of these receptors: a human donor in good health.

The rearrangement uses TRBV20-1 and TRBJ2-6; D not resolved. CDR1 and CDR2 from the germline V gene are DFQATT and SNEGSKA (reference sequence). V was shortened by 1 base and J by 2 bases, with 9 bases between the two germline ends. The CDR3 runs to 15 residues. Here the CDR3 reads CSARGGRAGANVLTF. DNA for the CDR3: TGCAGTGCTAGAGGGGGAAGGGCTGGGGCCAACGTCCTGACTTTC.

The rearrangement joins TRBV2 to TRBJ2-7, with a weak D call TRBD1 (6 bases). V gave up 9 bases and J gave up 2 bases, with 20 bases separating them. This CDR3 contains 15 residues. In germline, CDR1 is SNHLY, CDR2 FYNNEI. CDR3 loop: CASTPNQGSTYEQYF. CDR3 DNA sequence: TGTGCCAGTACTCCTAACCAGGGGAGCACCTACGAGCAGTACTTC.

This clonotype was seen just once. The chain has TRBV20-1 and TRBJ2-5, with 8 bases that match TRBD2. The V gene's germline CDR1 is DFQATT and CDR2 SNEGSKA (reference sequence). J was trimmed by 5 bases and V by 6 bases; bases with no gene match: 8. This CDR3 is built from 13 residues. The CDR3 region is CSAKVAGLETQYF. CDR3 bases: TGCAGTGCCAAAGTAGCGGGATTGGAGACCCAGTACTTC.

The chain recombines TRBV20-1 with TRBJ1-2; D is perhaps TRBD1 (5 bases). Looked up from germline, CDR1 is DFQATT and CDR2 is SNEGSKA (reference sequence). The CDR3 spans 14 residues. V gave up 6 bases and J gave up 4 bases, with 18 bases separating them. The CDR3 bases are TGCAGTGCCCTCGTTCCAGGGATGGGCTATGGCTACACCTTC. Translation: CSALVPGMGYGYTF.

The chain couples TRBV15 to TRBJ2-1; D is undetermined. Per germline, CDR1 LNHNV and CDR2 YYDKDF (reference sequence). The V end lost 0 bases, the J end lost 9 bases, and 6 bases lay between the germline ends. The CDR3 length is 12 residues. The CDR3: CATSRDLVEQFF. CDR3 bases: TGTGCCACCAGCAGAGATCTGGTTGAGCAGTTCTTC. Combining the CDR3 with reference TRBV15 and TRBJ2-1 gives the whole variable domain DAMVIQNPRYQVTQFGKPVTLSCSQTLNHNVMYWYQQKSSQAPKLLFHYYDKDFNNEADTPDNFQSRRPNTSFCFLDIRSPGLGDTAMYLCATSRDLVEQFFGPGTRLTVL.

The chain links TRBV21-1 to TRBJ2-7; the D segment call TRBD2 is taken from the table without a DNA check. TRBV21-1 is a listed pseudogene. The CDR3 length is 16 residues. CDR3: CASSKVPAGGIHEQYF. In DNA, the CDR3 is TGTGCCAGCAGCAAAGTTCCAGCGGGAGGAATCCACGAGCAGTACTTC.

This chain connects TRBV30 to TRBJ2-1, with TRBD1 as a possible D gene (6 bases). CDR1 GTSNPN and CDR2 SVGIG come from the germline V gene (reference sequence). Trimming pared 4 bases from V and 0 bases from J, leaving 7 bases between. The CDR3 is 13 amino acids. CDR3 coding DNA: TGTGCCTGGAACAGGGCCTCCTACAATGAGCAGTTCTTC. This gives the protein CAWNRASYNEQFF.

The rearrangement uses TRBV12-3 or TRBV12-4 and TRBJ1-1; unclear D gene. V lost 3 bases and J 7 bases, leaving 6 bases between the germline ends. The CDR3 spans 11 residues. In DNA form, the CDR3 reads TGTGCCAGCAGTTTTAAGAATGAAGCTTTCTTT. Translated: CASSFKNEAFF.

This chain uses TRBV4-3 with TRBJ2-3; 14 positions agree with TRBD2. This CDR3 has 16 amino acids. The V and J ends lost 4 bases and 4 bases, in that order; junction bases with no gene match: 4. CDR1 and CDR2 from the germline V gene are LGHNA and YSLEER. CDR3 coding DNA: TGCGCCAGCAGCCTAAGGGGACTAGCGGGAGCAGATACGCAGTATTTT. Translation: CASSLRGLAGADTQYF.

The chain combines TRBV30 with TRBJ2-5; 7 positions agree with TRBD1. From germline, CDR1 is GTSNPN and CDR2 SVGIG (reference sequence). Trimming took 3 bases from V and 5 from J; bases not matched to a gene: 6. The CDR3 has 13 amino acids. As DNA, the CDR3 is TGTGCCTGGAGACCACAGGGGCCGGAGACCCAGTACTTC. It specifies CAWRPQGPETQYF.

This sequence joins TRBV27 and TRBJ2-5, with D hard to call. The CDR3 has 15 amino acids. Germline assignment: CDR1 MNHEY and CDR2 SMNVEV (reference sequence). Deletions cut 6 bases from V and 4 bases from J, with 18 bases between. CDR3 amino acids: CASSLLGKGGETQYF. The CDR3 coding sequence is TGTGCCAGCAGCCTGTTGGGGAAAGGCGGAGAGACCCAGTACTTC.

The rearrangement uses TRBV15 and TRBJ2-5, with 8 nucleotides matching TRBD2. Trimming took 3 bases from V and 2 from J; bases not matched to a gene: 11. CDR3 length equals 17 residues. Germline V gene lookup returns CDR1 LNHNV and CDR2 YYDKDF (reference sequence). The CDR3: CATSRGAGGVKQETQYF. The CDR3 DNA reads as TGTGCCACCAGCAGGGGAGCCGGGGGGGTAAAGCAAGAGACCCAGTACTTC.

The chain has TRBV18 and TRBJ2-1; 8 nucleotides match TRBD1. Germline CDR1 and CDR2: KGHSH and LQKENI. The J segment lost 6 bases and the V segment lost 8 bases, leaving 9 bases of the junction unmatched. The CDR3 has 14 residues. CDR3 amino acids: CASAGTGTANEQFF. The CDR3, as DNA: TGTGCCAGCGCAGGGACAGGTACCGCCAATGAGCAGTTCTTC.

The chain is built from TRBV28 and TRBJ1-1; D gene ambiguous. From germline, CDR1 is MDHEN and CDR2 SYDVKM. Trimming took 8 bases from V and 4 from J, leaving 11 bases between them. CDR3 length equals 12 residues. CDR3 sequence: CASQSSFTEAFF. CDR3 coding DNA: TGTGCCAGCCAATCGTCGTTCACTGAAGCTTTCTTT.

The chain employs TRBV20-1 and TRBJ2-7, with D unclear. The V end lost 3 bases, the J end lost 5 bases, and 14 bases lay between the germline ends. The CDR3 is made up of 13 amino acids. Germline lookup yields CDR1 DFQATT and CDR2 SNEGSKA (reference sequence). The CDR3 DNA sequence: TGCAGTGCTAGTCTAAGTAGCAGCCACGAGCAGTACTTC. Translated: CSASLSSSHEQYF.

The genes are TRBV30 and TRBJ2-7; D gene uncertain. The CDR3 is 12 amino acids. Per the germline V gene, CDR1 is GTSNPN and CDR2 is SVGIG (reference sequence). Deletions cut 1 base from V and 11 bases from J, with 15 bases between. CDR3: CAWSDTSAPEYF. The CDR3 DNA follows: TGTGCCTGGAGTGACACCTCAGCTCCCGAGTACTTC.

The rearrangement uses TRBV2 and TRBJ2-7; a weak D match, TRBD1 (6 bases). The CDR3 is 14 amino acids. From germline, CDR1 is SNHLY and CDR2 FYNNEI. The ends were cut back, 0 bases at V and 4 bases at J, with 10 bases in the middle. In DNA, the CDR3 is TGTGCCAGCAGTGAAGCGCCGGACAGATACGAGCAGTACTTC. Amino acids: CASSEAPDRYEQYF.

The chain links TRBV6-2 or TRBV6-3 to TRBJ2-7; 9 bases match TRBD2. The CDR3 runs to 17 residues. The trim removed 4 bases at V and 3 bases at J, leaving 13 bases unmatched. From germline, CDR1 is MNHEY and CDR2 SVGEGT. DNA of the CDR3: TGTGCCAGCAGTTCCGCGCGGACTAGCGCCAAATTCTACGAGCAGTACTTC. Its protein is CASSSARTSAKFYEQYF.

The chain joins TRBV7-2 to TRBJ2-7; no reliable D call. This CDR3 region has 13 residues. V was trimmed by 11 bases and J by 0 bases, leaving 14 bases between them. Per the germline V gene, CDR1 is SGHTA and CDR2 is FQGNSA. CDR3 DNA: TGTGCCGTCCAGGCTATTTACTCCTACGAGCAGTACTTC. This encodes CAVQAIYSYEQYF.

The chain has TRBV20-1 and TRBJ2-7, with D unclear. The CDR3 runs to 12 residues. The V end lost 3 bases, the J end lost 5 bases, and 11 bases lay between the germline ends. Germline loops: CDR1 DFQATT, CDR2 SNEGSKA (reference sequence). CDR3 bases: TGCAGTGCTAGTGCGACTCTCCACGAGCAGTACTTC. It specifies CSASATLHEQYF.

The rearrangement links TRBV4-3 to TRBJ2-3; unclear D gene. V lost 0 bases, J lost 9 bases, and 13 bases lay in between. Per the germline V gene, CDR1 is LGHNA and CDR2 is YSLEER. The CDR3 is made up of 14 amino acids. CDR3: CASSQEAVSATQYF. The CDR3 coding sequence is TGCGCCAGCAGCCAAGAGGCGGTATCCGCCACGCAGTATTTT.

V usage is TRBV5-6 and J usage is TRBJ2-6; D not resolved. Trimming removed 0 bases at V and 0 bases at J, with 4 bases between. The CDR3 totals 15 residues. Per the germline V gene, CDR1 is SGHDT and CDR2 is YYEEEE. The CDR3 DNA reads TGTGCCAGCAGCTTGGGATACTCTGGGGCCAACGTCCTGACTTTC. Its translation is CASSLGYSGANVLTF.

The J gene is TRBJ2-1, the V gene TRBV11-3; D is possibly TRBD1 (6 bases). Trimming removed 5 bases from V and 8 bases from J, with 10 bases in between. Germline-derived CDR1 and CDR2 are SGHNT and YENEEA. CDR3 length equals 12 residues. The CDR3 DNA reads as TGTGCCAGCAGCCACAGGGTGGATGAGCAGTTCTTC. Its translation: CASSHRVDEQFF.

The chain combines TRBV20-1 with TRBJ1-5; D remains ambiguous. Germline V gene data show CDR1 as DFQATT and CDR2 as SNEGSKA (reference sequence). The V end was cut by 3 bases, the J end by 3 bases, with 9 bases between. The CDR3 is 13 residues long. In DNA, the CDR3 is TGCAGTGCTAGTAGTGCGGCCAATCAGCCCCAGCATTTT. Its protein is CSASSAANQPQHF.

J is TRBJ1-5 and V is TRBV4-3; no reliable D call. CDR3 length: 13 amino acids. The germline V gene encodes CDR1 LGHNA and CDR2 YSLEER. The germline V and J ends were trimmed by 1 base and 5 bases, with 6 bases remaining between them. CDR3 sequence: CASSQASDQPQHF. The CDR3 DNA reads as TGCGCCAGCAGCCAAGCCAGTGATCAGCCCCAGCATTTT.

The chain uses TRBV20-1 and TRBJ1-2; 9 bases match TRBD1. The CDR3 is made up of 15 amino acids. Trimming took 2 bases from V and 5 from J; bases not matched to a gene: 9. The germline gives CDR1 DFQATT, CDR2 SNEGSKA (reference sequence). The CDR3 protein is CSARPPDRGGYGYTF. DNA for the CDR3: TGCAGTGCTAGACCTCCGGACAGGGGCGGGTATGGCTACACCTTC.

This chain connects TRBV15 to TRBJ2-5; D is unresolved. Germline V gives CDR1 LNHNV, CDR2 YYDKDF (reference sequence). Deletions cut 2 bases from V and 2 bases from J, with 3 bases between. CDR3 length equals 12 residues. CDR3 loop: CATSRLQETQYF. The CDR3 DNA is TGTGCCACCAGCAGACTGCAAGAGACCCAGTACTTC.